The 7 T cell receptor beta chains presented below share a single source sample, sequenced in a study of shared clonotypes between healthy human individuals. Repertoires were generated with immunoSEQ multiplex PCR, while TCRdb's copy carries only in-frame clones and drops some. The sample yields roughly 530,000 clones, 90% to 97% seen once. Sequenced sample: naive CD4+ T cells sorted from blood. The subset is: CD45RA+ positively selected. These TCRs come from a woman aged 30 to 39 in good health.

The chain is built from TRBV28 and TRBJ2-1, with 14 bases aligning to TRBD2. The CDR3 covers 18 residues. Per germline, CDR1 MDHEN and CDR2 SYDVKM. After removal of 3 bases from V and 0 bases from J, the junction contained 4 bases not matched to a gene. In DNA form, the CDR3 reads TGTGCCAGCAGTTTTGGGGGACTAGCGGGGGCCTCCTACAATGAGCAGTTCTTC. Amino acids: CASSFGGLAGASYNEQFF.

The chain employs TRBV9 and TRBJ2-5; TRBD2 aligns across 11 bases. The CDR3 runs to 18 residues. Germline trimming cut 3 bases from V and 0 bases from J; bases unmatched to any gene: 10. Germline loops: CDR1 SGDLS, CDR2 YYNGEE. CDR3 region: CASSEAPGLAENQETQYF. CDR3 coding DNA: TGTGCCAGCAGCGAGGCCCCGGGACTAGCGGAGAACCAAGAGACCCAGTACTTC.

Concerning this clone: This specimen includes other DNA sequences encoding the same CDR3. The chain has TRBV19 and TRBJ2-7; 8 positions match TRBD2. The CDR3 covers 14 residues. V was clipped by 5 bases and J by 0 bases; unmatched bases: 3. Looked up from germline, CDR1 is LNHDA and CDR2 is SQIVND (reference sequence). The CDR3 sequence: CASSVSGNSYEQYF. Written as DNA, the CDR3 is TGTGCCAGTAGTGTTAGCGGGAACTCCTACGAGCAGTACTTC.

V usage is TRBV18 and J usage is TRBJ2-7; 9 bases agree with TRBD1. This CDR3 is 15 amino acids long. The J segment lost 5 bases and the V segment lost 4 bases, leaving 9 bases of the junction unmatched. Germline assignment: CDR1 KGHSH and CDR2 LQKENI. The DNA of the CDR3 is TGTGCCAGCTCACGATCGGGACAGGGTTCCAACGAGCAGTACTTC. It encodes CASSRSGQGSNEQYF.

The chain is built from TRBV10-1 and TRBJ2-3; D is ambiguous. The CDR3 length is 12 residues. Germline V gives CDR1 WNHNN, CDR2 SYGVQD (reference sequence). Between the trimmed V and J ends, which lost 4 bases and 2 bases, there was a span of 4 bases. CDR3 sequence: CASSGNTDTQYF. In DNA form, the CDR3 reads TGCGCCAGCAGTGGAAACACAGATACGCAGTATTTT.

This clone was detected once. V gene TRBV13 combines with J gene TRBJ2-1; D is perhaps TRBD2 (6 bases). V shed 5 bases and J shed 6 bases, with 20 bases lying between them. Germline V gene sequence: CDR1 PRHDT, CDR2 FYEKMQ (reference sequence). The CDR3 runs 16 residues. As DNA, the CDR3 is TGTGCCAGCAGCCGTCGCGGGGCTAGCGTGGCCAATGAGCAGTTCTTC. Amino acid sequence: CASSRRGASVANEQFF.

This rearrangement joins TRBV28 to TRBJ2-7; TRBD2 agrees at 7 bases. The CDR3 is made up of 11 amino acids. Trimming at V came to 5 bases and at J to 11 bases, leaving 6 bases not matched to a gene. CDR1 MDHEN and CDR2 SYDVKM come from the germline V gene. The CDR3 coding sequence is TGTGCCAGCAGTAGGGAGGGAGCGGAGTACTTC. This gives the protein CASSREGAEYF.